A selection of T cell receptor beta chains follows, all from one sample in a study of cytomegalovirus exposure and HLA in healthy donors. Clones were read by immunoSEQ multiplex PCR, and TCRdb kept only the in-frame ones, dropping some. The sample shows some 140,000 clones, 65% to 80% of them seen only once. Sequencing input: PBMCs. The receptors were sampled from a human donor in good health. CDR3s include the opening cysteine and the closing phenylalanine or tryptophan. The D gene is left open where the match is weak. Rows give clone size only sometimes, using once, few, many, or a class for an expanded clone.

V	D	J	size	CDR3	DNA
TRBV7-2	.	TRBJ2-3	.	CASSLSEGGRGADTQYF	TGTGCCAGCAGCTTATCCGAGGGTGGCAGGGGGGCAGATACGCAGTATTTT
TRBV14	.	TRBJ1-1	few	CASSQVRMNTEAFF	TGTGCCAGCAGCCAAGTGAGGATGAACACTGAAGCTTTCTTT
TRBV7-6	TRBD1	TRBJ1-2	once	CASSPLDRGLFGYGYTF	TGTGCCAGCAGCCCTCTAGACAGGGGGCTTTTCGGCTATGGCTACACCTTC
TRBV7-2	TRBD2	TRBJ2-7	.	CASRELAGASYEQYF	TGTGCCAGCAGAGAACTAGCGGGAGCGTCCTACGAGCAGTACTTC
TRBV4-2	.	TRBJ2-7	.	CASSQGTSYEQYF	TGTGCCAGCAGCCAAGGGACTTCCTACGAGCAGTACTTC
TRBV7-9	.	TRBJ2-4	.	CASSRGQSVNIQYF	TGTGCCAGCAGCCGAGGACAGTCAGTAAACATTCAGTACTTC
TRBV27	TRBD1	TRBJ1-1	.	CASSTGGTEAFF	TGTGCCAGCAGTACAGGGGGGACTGAAGCTTTCTTT
TRBV19	.	TRBJ1-4	few	CASSPLGAGEKLFF	TGTGCCAGTAGCCCCCTGGGGGCTGGGGAAAAACTGTTTTTT
TRBV2	.	TRBJ2-1	few	CASRATGWGEQFF	TGTGCCAGCAGGGCAACAGGGTGGGGTGAGCAGTTCTTC
TRBV6-5	.	TRBJ2-7	.	CASSRTGYEQYF	TGTGCCAGCAGCCGCACAGGGTACGAGCAGTACTTC
TRBV19	.	TRBJ2-3	.	CASSIGFGGTTAGPTDTQYF	TGTGCCAGTAGTATCGGCTTTGGAGGGACGACGGCAGGGCCCACAGATACGCAGTATTTT
TRBV7-2	TRBD2	TRBJ2-1	.	CASSYGGLADNEQFF	TGTGCCAGCAGCTATGGAGGACTAGCGGACAATGAGCAGTTCTTC
TRBV4-1	.	TRBJ1-1	.	CASSQGIQVGTEAFF	TGCGCCAGCAGCCAAGGAATACAGGTTGGCACTGAAGCTTTCTTT
TRBV6-4	TRBD1	TRBJ1-4	.	CASSRLDRASEKLFF	TGTGCCAGCAGCAGACTGGACAGGGCAAGCGAAAAACTGTTTTTT
TRBV11-2	TRBD1	TRBJ1-1	few	CASSFGQGGAFF	TGTGCCAGCAGCTTCGGACAGGGGGGAGCTTTCTTT
TRBV4-3	TRBD2	TRBJ2-1	.	CASSQDWGGRANNEQFF	TGCGCCAGCAGCCAAGATTGGGGCGGGAGGGCCAACAATGAGCAGTTCTTC
TRBV11-2	.	TRBJ2-7	.	CASSLLAGKQYF	TGTGCCAGCAGCTTACTCGCGGGGAAGCAGTACTTC
TRBV5-1	TRBD1	TRBJ2-1	.	CASRRQGANNEQFF	TGCGCCAGCAGGAGGCAGGGGGCTAACAATGAGCAGTTCTTC
TRBV7-3	.	TRBJ2-5	few	CASSAGSQETQYF	TGTGCCAGCAGTGCGGGGAGCCAAGAGACCCAGTACTTC
TRBV6-5	TRBD1	TRBJ2-7	few	CASRNPGQGYEQYF	TGTGCCAGCAGGAATCCGGGACAGGGCTACGAGCAGTACTTC
TRBV7-9	.	TRBJ2-5	.	CASSYGQETQYF	TGTGCCAGCAGCTACGGTCAAGAGACCCAGTACTTC
TRBV21-1	.	TRBJ2-7	.	CASSKGLAGAYEQYF	TGTGCCAGCAGCAAAGGACTAGCGGGAGCCTACGAGCAGTACTTC
TRBV7-9	.	TRBJ2-5	few	CASSHVLRGETQYF	TGTGCCAGCAGCCACGTACTTAGGGGGGAGACCCAGTACTTC
TRBV5-4	TRBD1	TRBJ2-2	.	CASSHMGQGIVGELFF	TGTGCCAGCAGCCATATGGGACAGGGAATCGTCGGGGAGCTGTTTTTT
TRBV7-2	TRBD2	TRBJ2-3	.	CASSLPRRLAGRPDTQYF	TGTGCCAGCAGCTTACCCCGCAGACTAGCGGGACGACCAGATACGCAGTATTTT
TRBV28	.	TRBJ2-2	.	CASSLADSTNTGELFF	TGTGCCAGCAGTTTAGCGGACTCTACGAACACCGGGGAGCTGTTTTTT
TRBV25-1	TRBD1	TRBJ1-2	few	CASSERGQSLTIYGYTF	TGTGCCAGCAGTGAGAGGGGACAGAGCCTCACAATCTATGGCTACACCTTC
TRBV4-2	TRBD2	TRBJ2-7	.	CASSQGSGLAGAPYEQYF	TGTGCCAGCAGCCAAGGCTCTGGATTAGCGGGAGCCCCCTACGAGCAGTACTTC
TRBV27	.	TRBJ1-1	.	CASSFGVVDTEAFF	TGTGCCAGCAGTTTCGGGGTCGTGGACACTGAAGCTTTCTTT
TRBV5-1	TRBD1	TRBJ2-7	.	CASSPRQGTSYGQYF	TGCGCCAGCAGCCCTCGACAGGGGACTTCCTACGGGCAGTACTTC
TRBV6-6	.	TRBJ2-7	.	CASSAGGRAAYEQYF	TGTGCCAGCAGCGCCGGGGGGCGGGCAGCTTACGAGCAGTACTTC
TRBV15	.	TRBJ1-1	.	CATSSLPGGTEAFF	TGTGCCACCAGCAGCCTACCGGGGGGCACTGAAGCTTTCTTT
TRBV19	.	TRBJ2-2	.	CASSTSRTGELFF	TGTGCCAGTAGTACCTCGAGAACGGGGGAGCTGTTTTTT
TRBV28	.	TRBJ1-2	few	CASGGRGYGYTF	TGTGCCAGCGGGGGCCGCGGCTATGGCTACACCTTC
TRBV18	TRBD1	TRBJ2-7	.	CASSEGRQGYEQYF	TGTGCCAGCTCGGAGGGCAGACAGGGGTACGAGCAGTACTTC
TRBV11-2	TRBD2	TRBJ2-2	.	CASSLEGLYTGELFF	TGTGCCAGCAGCTTAGAGGGACTATATACCGGGGAGCTGTTTTTT
TRBV9	TRBD2	TRBJ2-5	few	CASSPGRLAGGVGETQYF	TGTGCCAGCAGCCCCGGGAGGCTAGCGGGAGGAGTAGGAGAGACCCAGTACTTC
TRBV7-9	TRBD2	TRBJ2-5	.	CASTTRGGETQYF	TGTGCCAGCACCACCCGGGGGGGCGAGACCCAGTACTTC
TRBV27	.	TRBJ2-7	.	CASSPLRGSYEQYF	TGTGCCAGCAGTCCCTTAAGGGGTTCCTACGAGCAGTACTTC
TRBV28	TRBD1	TRBJ2-7	few	CASSSPFGTGAYEQYF	TGTGCCAGCAGTTCCCCCTTCGGGACAGGCGCCTACGAGCAGTACTTC
TRBV13	.	TRBJ2-3	.	CASSPDRFADTQYF	TGTGCCAGCAGCCCCGACAGATTCGCAGATACGCAGTATTTT